Included here is one T cell receptor beta chain sequence, with context. The target of this receptor is not known. Base qualities were left out, and no much larger clone turns up one base away. TCRbeta CDR3 regions were amplified from genomic DNA using the immunoSEQ Assay, a bias-controlled multiplex PCR. The published analysis was carried out like this. The number of nucleated cells in each sample was estimated by amplification of reference gene primers within the assay. To quantify the absolute abundance of each unique TCRbeta CDR3 rearrangement, sequence reads were collapsed and filtered. For each sample, productive Simpson clonality was calculated as the square root of Simpson's diversity index over productive rearrangements. Drawn from immuneACCESS, this table holds only the in-frame rearrangements with V and J called that TCRdb kept. Clones are partly lost; checked studies trace under half to an unresolved V gene and leave the rest unexplained. D and trimming come from the DNA, and the V and J calls and clone size come from that table. This sample holds 90,000 or so clones; 90% were observed only once. The biggest ten clones account for around 4.5% of the sample.

The data originate from a study of blood T cell repertoires in COVID-19 (dated by TCRdb to 2020 to 2022). Background for the entire study: Collaborator samples came from the United States, Italy and Spain and covered acute and convalescent phases of COVID-19. The material from the prospective study consisted of cDNA or gDNA derived from T cells, B-cell-depleted T cells, or PBMCs. The dataset comprised deeply sampled blood TCRbeta repertoires from subjects exposed to, actively infected with, or recovered from COVID-19. The repertoires were made available in a free public database intended to serve as a resource for research on the immune response to SARS-CoV-2. The samples were drawn from two sources: the first 160 participants of the ongoing ImmuneRACE study, and 1,200 or so subjects contributed by 6 global collaborators. Sample metadata almost always included a de-identified subject ID, COVID-19 status, age in years and sex. Where HLA class I and class II types were available, the types were taken from metadata supplied by the sample provider, not from assay-based typing. General conclusions and limits of the study: The amount of clinical and demographic metadata varied by source and participant and was provided uncurated.

The collaborating institutions used their own protocols to collect whole blood in K2EDTA tubes. For TCRbeta analysis, collaborator samples were shipped as frozen whole blood, as isolated PBMCs, or as DNA extracted from either sample type. This TCR derives from a woman of 80 years or more with active or convalescent COVID-19. Source material: peripheral blood.

The DNA sequence reads TGCGCCAGCAGTACCCGCAGCGGGTACACTGAAGCTTTCTTT. Translated, it reads CASSTRSGYTEAFF. The V and J genes are TRBV10-2 and TRBJ1-1, with no D gene named confidently. CDR1 WSHSY and CDR2 SAAADI are derived from the germline V gene. The V and J ends are trimmed by 5 bases and 3 bases, leaving 13 bases between them. The CDR3 sequence holds 14 residues, the cysteine and phenylalanine included. Only CDR3 DNA remains: 42 bases, in frame from the first base.